The 22 T cell receptor beta chains below all came from one sample that was sequenced in a study of identical twins. TCRdb recomputed calls from the 5' RACE reads with MiXCR, one row per CDR3 protein. Among nearly 250,000 distinct CDR3 sequences listed, 5.5% to 7% were seen once. The sample also formed part of further work on yellow fever vaccine responses in identical twins.

Sequencing was carried out using memory (CD45RO+) T cells sorted from blood. These receptors were obtained from a woman younger than 35 in good health.

This clonotype was observed a handful of times. The chain couples TRBV7-6 to TRBJ2-1; TRBD2 aligns across 8 bases. The CDR3 loop spans 16 amino acids. V lost 6 bases to trimming and J lost 7 bases; unmatched junction nucleotides: 14. The germline gives CDR1 SGHVS, CDR2 FNYEAQ. CDR3: CASSLSQAGGRNEQFF. DNA of the CDR3: TGTGCCAGCAGTCTTTCCCAGGCGGGAGGAAGGAATGAGCAGTTCTTC.

The chain has TRBV7-3 and TRBJ2-3, with D possibly matching TRBD2 (6 bases). Trimming took 5 bases from V and 6 from J, leaving 18 bases between them. Germline V CDR1 and CDR2: SGHTA, FQGTGA. The CDR3 is 15 residues long. The CDR3 nucleotides read TGTGCCAGCAGCACAGACTCCGGAGGGTCTGATACGCAGTATTTT. Amino acids: CASSTDSGGSDTQYF.

This clonotype was counted at least ten times. J is TRBJ2-1 and V is TRBV5-1; the match to TRBD2 covers 15 bases. The CDR3 runs 16 residues. V lost 6 bases, J lost 3 bases, and 4 bases stayed unmatched. Germline V gene data show CDR1 as SGHRS and CDR2 as YFSETQ. Written as DNA, the CDR3 is TGCGCCAGCAAGGGACTAGCGGGAGGACTCTACAATGAGCAGTTCTTC. It is translated as CASKGLAGGLYNEQFF.

This clonotype appeared many times. The V and J genes are TRBV29-1 and TRBJ1-1; 7 bases match TRBD1. The V gene end was trimmed by 2 bases and the J gene end by 7 bases; junction bases not matched to a gene: 7. This CDR3 spans 13 amino acids. Looked up from germline, CDR1 is SQVTM and CDR2 is ANQGSEA. In DNA, the CDR3 is TGCAGCGTTGAATGGTCGCGACAGGGTGAAGCTTTCTTT. Amino acids: CSVEWSRQGEAFF.

This clonotype was observed many times. The V and J genes are TRBV29-1 and TRBJ2-1; D might be TRBD2 (6 bases). The CDR3 consists of 13 residues. Germline loops: CDR1 SQVTM, CDR2 ANQGSEA. The V end lost 4 bases, the J end lost 2 bases, and 9 bases lay between the germline ends. CDR3 sequence reads: CSVARDPYNEQFF. Here the CDR3 DNA reads TGCAGCGTTGCGCGGGACCCCTACAATGAGCAGTTCTTC.

This clonotype was observed a handful of times. The CDR3 sequence is CASSHTGGDSNQPQHF. In DNA form, the CDR3 reads TGTGCCAGCAGTCACACAGGGGGTGATAGCAATCAGCCCCAGCATTTT. The J gene is TRBJ1-5, the V gene TRBV12-3 or TRBV12-4; 8 bases fit TRBD1. Losses at the gene ends were 5 bases for V and 0 bases for J; bases not matched to a gene: 6. CDR3 length: 16 residues.

This clonotype has a handful of counts. V gene TRBV4-1 combines with J gene TRBJ2-1, with D perhaps matching TRBD1 or TRBD2 (6 bases each). CDR1 is MGHRA and CDR2 is YSYEKL in the germline V gene. This CDR3 spans 16 amino acids. V lost 0 bases to trimming and J lost 4 bases, with 13 bases between them. The chain's CDR3 is CASSQDPGGLYNEQFF. In DNA, the CDR3 is TGCGCCAGCAGCCAAGATCCCGGGGGCCTGTACAATGAGCAGTTCTTC.

This chain links TRBV18 with TRBJ1-3; D not resolved. Trimming pared 3 bases from V and 0 bases from J, leaving 9 bases between. CDR1 is KGHSH and CDR2 is LQKENI in the germline V gene. The CDR3 is 15 residues long. The DNA for the CDR3 is TGTGCCAGCTCACCCATCGACGACTCTGGAAACACCATATATTTT. This sequence encodes CASSPIDDSGNTIYF.

Many counts were recorded for this clonotype. The V and J genes are TRBV20-1 and TRBJ2-7; D gene unclear. Germline assignment: CDR1 DFQATT and CDR2 SNEGSKA (reference sequence). This CDR3 contains 11 residues. With 5 bases removed from V and 7 bases from J, the gap between germline ends came to 12 bases. In DNA form, the CDR3 reads TGCAGTGCTTTTACAGAAGCGGAGCAGTACTTC. This encodes CSAFTEAEQYF.

This clonotype was counted between two and nine times. The CDR3 is CASNGPGLAVTEQFF. In DNA form, the CDR3 reads TGTGCCAGCAACGGTCCGGGACTAGCGGTAACTGAGCAGTTCTTC. This sequence joins TRBV7-9 and TRBJ2-1; 11 bases match TRBD2. Germline loops: CDR1 SEHNR, CDR2 FQNEAQ (reference sequence). Trimming cost V 7 bases and J 9 bases; bases outside gene matches: 11. The CDR3 has 15 residues.

This chain connects TRBV12-3 or TRBV12-4 to TRBJ1-4; no clear D gene. This CDR3 region has 12 residues. Trimming removed 3 bases from V and 8 bases from J, with 7 bases in between. CDR3 in amino acids: CASSFVGEKLFF. The CDR3 region has the DNA TGTGCCAGCAGTTTCGTTGGGGAAAAACTGTTTTTT.

This clonotype was detected only a few times. V and J are TRBV20-1 and TRBJ2-3, with D possibly TRBD1 on 5 matching bases. With 2 bases removed from V and 2 bases from J, the gap between germline ends came to 14 bases. In germline, CDR1 is DFQATT, CDR2 SNEGSKA (reference sequence). The CDR3 loop spans 15 amino acids. The CDR3 nucleotides are TGCAGTGCTAGAAGTTGGGCAGGGAACACAGATACGCAGTATTTT. This encodes CSARSWAGNTDTQYF.

This clonotype was counted between two and nine times. DNA for the CDR3: TGCGCCAGCAGCTTGAGCAGCGGGGGCCCAGATACGCAGTATTTT. Amino acids: CASSLSSGGPDTQYF. This chain joins TRBV5-1 and TRBJ2-3; 8 bases align to TRBD2. Germline CDR1 reads SGHRS; CDR2 reads YFSETQ. The CDR3 covers 15 residues. V was clipped by 1 base and J by 4 bases; unmatched bases: 5.

This clonotype occurred many times. This CDR3 is CATSAPRTSGCYEQYF. The CDR3 DNA sequence: TGTGCCACCAGTGCCCCGAGGACTAGCGGCTGCTACGAGCAGTACTTC. The rearrangement joins TRBV24-1 to TRBJ2-7, with 10 bases identical to TRBD2. The CDR3 has 16 residues. Germline values: CDR1 KGHDR, CDR2 SFDVKD. V shed 5 bases, J shed 3 bases, and the junction held 9 bases outside the gene matches.

This clonotype has only a few counts. The chain carries TRBV5-5 and TRBJ2-5; either TRBD1 or TRBD2 may fit D (6 bases each). Germline-derived CDR1 and CDR2 are SGHKS and YYEKEE (reference sequence). Trimming removed 4 bases from V and 4 bases from J, with 20 bases in between. This CDR3 region has 16 residues. The CDR3 bases are TGTGCCAGCAGCCCCAAGGGTTTCAGGGGAGGAGAGACCCAGTACTTC. As protein: CASSPKGFRGGETQYF.

This clonotype occurred a few times. The chain uses TRBV11-2 and TRBJ2-7; 8 nucleotides line up with TRBD2. CDR1 and CDR2 from the germline V gene are SGHAT and FQNNGV. J was trimmed by 6 bases and V by 6 bases; bases with no gene match: 10. The CDR3 spans 14 residues. CDR3 region: CASSFGLAGTEQYF. CDR3 in DNA: TGTGCCAGCAGTTTCGGGCTAGCGGGCACCGAGCAGTACTTC. The full variable domain, completed using reference TRBV11-2 and TRBJ2-7, is EAGVAQSPRYKIIEKRQSVAFWCNPISGHATLYWYQQILGQGPKLLIQFQNNGVVDDSQLPKDRFSAERLKGVDSTLKIQPAKLEDSAVYLCASSFGLAGTEQYFGPGTRLTVT.

This clonotype has a count of ten or more. The V and J genes are TRBV5-1 and TRBJ2-5; 7 nucleotides align to TRBD1. J was trimmed by 2 bases and V by 5 bases; bases with no gene match: 3. The length of the CDR3 is 13 residues. Germline CDR1 is SGHRS and CDR2 is YFSETQ. The CDR3 reads CASRGTAQETQYF. The DNA of the CDR3 is TGCGCCAGCAGGGGGACAGCACAAGAGACCCAGTACTTC.

The chain uses TRBV15 and TRBJ2-1; 7 bases are shared with TRBD1. The CDR3 is 16 residues long. Germline CDR1 LNHNV, CDR2 YYDKDF (reference sequence). The V and J ends lost 2 bases and 5 bases, in that order; junction bases with no gene match: 9. The CDR3 protein is CATSRPDRVRDNEQFF. For the CDR3, the DNA is TGTGCCACCAGCAGACCTGACAGGGTGAGGGACAATGAGCAGTTCTTC.

V and J are TRBV7-2 and TRBJ2-7, with 14 bases fitting TRBD2. Germline trimming cut 4 bases from V and 4 bases from J; bases unmatched to any gene: 9. This CDR3 contains 17 residues. The germline CDR1 and CDR2 sequences are SGHTA and FQGNSA. DNA of the CDR3: TGTGCCAGCAGCTCCGGGGGGACTAGCGGGAGAGTGTACGAGCAGTACTTC. It codes for CASSSGGTSGRVYEQYF. The variable domain in full, with the rest retrieved from reference TRBV7-2 and TRBJ2-7, is GAGVSQSPSNKVTEKGKDVELRCDPISGHTALYWYRQSLGQGLEFLIYFQGNSAPDKSGLPSDRFSAERTGGSVSTLTIQRTQQEDSAVYLCASSSGGTSGRVYEQYFGPGTRLTVT.

This clonotype was detected a few times. The gene calls are TRBV6-5 and TRBJ2-1; perhaps TRBD2 as D (6 bases). This CDR3 has 15 residues. Trimming stripped 3 bases from V and 7 bases from J, with 16 bases between. Germline CDR1 MNHEY, CDR2 SVGAGI. CDR3 coding DNA: TGTGCCAGCAGTTATGGAGGGAGTGTAGAAAATGAGCAGTTCTTC. Protein product: CASSYGGSVENEQFF.

A few counts support this clonotype. The chain has TRBV5-6 and TRBJ2-2; D could derive from TRBD1 or TRBD2 (5 bases each). The ends were cut back, 7 bases at V and 1 base at J, with 14 bases in the middle. The CDR3 extends over 15 amino acids. Looked up from germline, CDR1 is SGHDT and CDR2 is YYEEEE. CDR3 amino acids: CASDLLGVNTGELFF. The CDR3 coding sequence is TGTGCCAGCGACCTCCTGGGGGTGAACACCGGGGAGCTGTTTTTT.

This clonotype has at least ten counts. The rearrangement uses TRBV7-9 and TRBJ1-2, with 7 bases fitting TRBD1. The CDR3 totals 15 residues. The germline V gene encodes CDR1 SEHNR and CDR2 FQNEAQ (reference sequence). The V segment lost 0 bases and the J segment 0 bases; nucleotides outside the gene matches: 1. In DNA, the CDR3 is TGTGCCAGCAGCTTAGCGGGGACAGCTAACTATGGCTACACCTTC. This gives the protein CASSLAGTANYGYTF.